These T cell receptor beta chains were read from a single sample in a study of spatial heterogeneity in lung cancer. TCRdb called the 5' RACE reads again in MiXCR, with one record for every CDR3 protein. This table holds 40,000 to 45,000 distinct CDR3 sequences, around 6.8% found once. Specimen: PBMCs, collected at surgery. The receptors were sampled from a female donor with early-stage non-small cell lung cancer. Each CDR3 is given with its conserved first and last residue. D genes are given only for firm matches. Size values are once, few and many counts, or a class for expanded clones, and some rows have none.

CDR3nt: TGCGCCAGCAGCTTGATCACTAGCGGAGATACGCAGTATTTT
CDR3aa: CASSLITSGDTQYF
v_gene: TRBV5-1
d_gene: TRBD2
j_gene: TRBJ2-3
abundance: many

CDR3nt: TGTGCCAGCAGGTTCAGGGGGGCAGATACGCAGTATTTT
CDR3aa: CASRFRGADTQYF
v_gene: TRBV12-3/TRBV12-4
d_gene: -
j_gene: TRBJ2-3
abundance: many

CDR3nt: TGCGCCAGCAGCGATTCGGGAGGCTACACCTTC
CDR3aa: CASSDSGGYTF
v_gene: TRBV5-1
d_gene: -
j_gene: TRBJ1-2
abundance: few

CDR3nt: TGTGCCAGCAGCCAGATCCCTCCGCCCAGGGATGGGACCCAGTACTTC
CDR3aa: CASSQIPPPRDGTQYF
v_gene: TRBV27
d_gene: -
j_gene: TRBJ2-5
abundance: many

CDR3nt: TGTGCCAGCACCTCACAGGGGGCAGGGGAGACCCAGTACTTC
CDR3aa: CASTSQGAGETQYF
v_gene: TRBV28
d_gene: TRBD1
j_gene: TRBJ2-5
abundance: -

CDR3nt: TGCAGTGCTCGCATCACACAGAAACAAGAGACCCAGTACTTC
CDR3aa: CSARITQKQETQYF
v_gene: TRBV20-1
d_gene: -
j_gene: TRBJ2-5
abundance: many

CDR3nt: TGTGCCGGCAGGGAACGACTAGCGGGGGGCCATGAGCAGTTCTTC
CDR3aa: CAGRERLAGGHEQFF
v_gene: TRBV2
d_gene: TRBD2
j_gene: TRBJ2-1
abundance: few

CDR3nt: TGTGCCAGCAGCCAAGACTGGCGGGGAGGAACGGAGACCCAGTACTTC
CDR3aa: CASSQDWRGGTETQYF
v_gene: TRBV4-2
d_gene: -
j_gene: TRBJ2-5
abundance: many

CDR3nt: TGTGCCAGCTCGATGGGGATGGGGGATCAGCCCCAGCATTTT
CDR3aa: CASSMGMGDQPQHF
v_gene: TRBV7-9
d_gene: -
j_gene: TRBJ1-5
abundance: many

CDR3nt: TGTGCCAGATTCCCTGGCGGGACAGGGGCCACCGGGGAGCTGTTTTTT
CDR3aa: CARFPGGTGATGELFF
v_gene: TRBV6-4
d_gene: TRBD1
j_gene: TRBJ2-2
abundance: -

CDR3nt: TGCAGCGTTGTCGTCCCCCCGGGGGAGACCCAGTACTTC
CDR3aa: CSVVVPPGETQYF
v_gene: TRBV29-1
d_gene: -
j_gene: TRBJ2-5
abundance: many

CDR3nt: TGTGCCAGCAGTTCGCGGGGGGGATCCCGCATGACATTCTACGAGCAGTACTTC
CDR3aa: CASSSRGGSRMTFYEQYF
v_gene: TRBV27
d_gene: TRBD2
j_gene: TRBJ2-7
abundance: many

CDR3nt: TGTGCCATCAGTGAAGAAGGAGGGGTCCAAGAGACCCAGTACTTC
CDR3aa: CAISEEGGVQETQYF
v_gene: TRBV10-3
d_gene: -
j_gene: TRBJ2-5
abundance: -

CDR3nt: TGTGCCAGTAGTTTTAGCGGAGCTGAGCAGTTCTTC
CDR3aa: CASSFSGAEQFF
v_gene: TRBV19
d_gene: -
j_gene: TRBJ2-1
abundance: few

CDR3nt: TGTGCCAGCAGCCGGGGGGTTGGCACAGATACGCAGTATTTT
CDR3aa: CASSRGVGTDTQYF
v_gene: TRBV5-8
d_gene: TRBD2
j_gene: TRBJ2-3
abundance: -

CDR3nt: TGTGCCAGCAGTTACTCGGGGCTAAACACTGAAGCTTTCTTT
CDR3aa: CASSYSGLNTEAFF
v_gene: TRBV6-5
d_gene: -
j_gene: TRBJ1-1
abundance: many

CDR3nt: TGTGCCAGCAGGAAAGACTATTCTAGCACAGATACGCAGTATTTT
CDR3aa: CASRKDYSSTDTQYF
v_gene: TRBV6-5
d_gene: -
j_gene: TRBJ2-3
abundance: many

CDR3nt: TGCGCCAGCAGCGTTACAGTCGGGAACACTGAAGCTTTCTTT
CDR3aa: CASSVTVGNTEAFF
v_gene: TRBV5-1
d_gene: -
j_gene: TRBJ1-1
abundance: many

CDR3nt: TGTGCCAGCAGCTTACAGAGTACCGCTAATTCACCCCTCCACTTT
CDR3aa: CASSLQSTANSPLHF
v_gene: TRBV7-3
d_gene: -
j_gene: TRBJ1-6
abundance: -

CDR3nt: TGCGCCAGCAGCCAAGGGGGCTCCTACGAGCAGTACTTC
CDR3aa: CASSQGGSYEQYF
v_gene: TRBV4-3
d_gene: -
j_gene: TRBJ2-7
abundance: -

CDR3nt: TGTGCCAGCAGCCCCACCGGGACCGAAGAGACCCAGTACTTC
CDR3aa: CASSPTGTEETQYF
v_gene: TRBV11-2
d_gene: -
j_gene: TRBJ2-5
abundance: few

CDR3nt: TGTGCCAGCAGCCTCGACCGGGACAGTCCCCAGCATTTT
CDR3aa: CASSLDRDSPQHF
v_gene: TRBV7-9
d_gene: TRBD1
j_gene: TRBJ1-5
abundance: many

CDR3nt: TGTGCCACCAGTGACACTGACAGACCCTACGAGCAGTACTTC
CDR3aa: CATSDTDRPYEQYF
v_gene: TRBV24-1
d_gene: -
j_gene: TRBJ2-7
abundance: few

CDR3nt: TGCAGTGCTAGAGAGGGTAGCAGGCCTTCGGATACGCAGTATTTT
CDR3aa: CSAREGSRPSDTQYF
v_gene: TRBV20-1
d_gene: -
j_gene: TRBJ2-3
abundance: -

CDR3nt: TGTGCCACCAGCAGAACAGGGGCACTCACTCAGCCCCAGCATTTT
CDR3aa: CATSRTGALTQPQHF
v_gene: TRBV15
d_gene: TRBD1
j_gene: TRBJ1-5
abundance: many

CDR3nt: TGTGCCAGCTCACCCCGGCTAGCGGGCCAAGAGACCCAGTACTTC
CDR3aa: CASSPRLAGQETQYF
v_gene: TRBV18
d_gene: TRBD2
j_gene: TRBJ2-5
abundance: many

CDR3nt: TGTGCCAGCAGCCAAGGGTGGACAGGGGGCCGTATGAACACTGAAGCTTTCTTT
CDR3aa: CASSQGWTGGRMNTEAFF
v_gene: TRBV3-1
d_gene: TRBD1
j_gene: TRBJ1-1
abundance: many

CDR3nt: TGCAGTGCCCCCCCGGGCGGGGGGGCCCAAGAGACCCAGTACTTC
CDR3aa: CSAPPGGGAQETQYF
v_gene: TRBV20-1
d_gene: TRBD2
j_gene: TRBJ2-5
abundance: few

CDR3nt: TGTGCCAGCAGTTGGACCCTCGAGGCCTTCAGCTCCTACAATGAGCAGTTCTTC
CDR3aa: CASSWTLEAFSSYNEQFF
v_gene: TRBV12-3/TRBV12-4
d_gene: -
j_gene: TRBJ2-1
abundance: many

CDR3nt: TGCAGTGCCCCCGGGAACCAGGCTAACTATGGCTACACCTTC
CDR3aa: CSAPGNQANYGYTF
v_gene: TRBV20-1
d_gene: -
j_gene: TRBJ1-2
abundance: -

CDR3nt: TGCAGTGCTAGAGACCCCACTGAAGCTTTCTTT
CDR3aa: CSARDPTEAFF
v_gene: TRBV20-1
d_gene: -
j_gene: TRBJ1-1
abundance: many

CDR3nt: TGCAGTGCTAGGGGCCAGACGGATTTCTATGGCTACACCTTC
CDR3aa: CSARGQTDFYGYTF
v_gene: TRBV20-1
d_gene: -
j_gene: TRBJ1-2
abundance: many

CDR3nt: TGTGCCAGCGGGACAGGGAGGACCGGGGAGCTGTTTTTT
CDR3aa: CASGTGRTGELFF
v_gene: TRBV19
d_gene: TRBD1
j_gene: TRBJ2-2
abundance: -

CDR3nt: TGCGCCAGCAGCTGGAGAACAGGGGACAATGAGCAGTTCTTC
CDR3aa: CASSWRTGDNEQFF
v_gene: TRBV5-1
d_gene: TRBD1
j_gene: TRBJ2-1
abundance: many

CDR3nt: TGTGCCAGCAGCTTGGCCTGGGGCAGGGGAGAACAAGAGACCCAGTACTTC
CDR3aa: CASSLAWGRGEQETQYF
v_gene: TRBV5-6
d_gene: -
j_gene: TRBJ2-5
abundance: -

CDR3nt: TGCGCCAGCAGCCAAGAACGGGTACTCTACGAGCAGTACTTC
CDR3aa: CASSQERVLYEQYF
v_gene: TRBV4-1
d_gene: -
j_gene: TRBJ2-7
abundance: few

CDR3nt: TGTGCCAGCAGCTTACTAGGGACCGGAGTGGAGACCCAGTACTTC
CDR3aa: CASSLLGTGVETQYF
v_gene: TRBV7-3
d_gene: -
j_gene: TRBJ2-5
abundance: -

CDR3nt: TGTGCCAGCAGGGGACTAGTTGGAGGGCAGTTCTTC
CDR3aa: CASRGLVGGQFF
v_gene: TRBV6-5
d_gene: TRBD2
j_gene: TRBJ2-1
abundance: many